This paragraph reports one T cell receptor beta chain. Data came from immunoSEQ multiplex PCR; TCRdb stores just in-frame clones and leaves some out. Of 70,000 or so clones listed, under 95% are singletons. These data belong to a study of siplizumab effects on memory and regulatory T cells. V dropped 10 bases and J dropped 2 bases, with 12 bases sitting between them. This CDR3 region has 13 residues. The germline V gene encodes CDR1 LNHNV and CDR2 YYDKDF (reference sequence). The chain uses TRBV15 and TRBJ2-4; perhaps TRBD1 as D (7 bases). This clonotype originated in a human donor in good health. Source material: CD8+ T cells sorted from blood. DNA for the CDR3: TGTGCCAGCTCAGGGGGGTCCAAAAACATTCAGTACTTC. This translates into CASSGGSKNIQYF.